These 23 T cell receptor beta chains were sequenced from one sample in a study of technical replicates of blood from a few donors. Produced via immunoSEQ multiplex PCR; TCRdb's table is partial and in-frame only. The table has roughly 76,000 clones, 94% seen once. Sequencing was performed on T cells isolated from PBMCs. These receptors were taken from a human donor in good health.

V usage is TRBV28 and J usage is TRBJ1-4, with D possibly matching TRBD1 (5 bases). V was cut by 7 bases and J by 8 bases, with 17 bases left in between. In germline, CDR1 is MDHEN, CDR2 SYDVKM. This CDR3 is built from 14 residues. CDR3 sequence: CASMGEGWSEKLFF. DNA of the CDR3: TGTGCCAGCATGGGGGAGGGGTGGAGCGAAAAACTGTTTTTT.

This chain connects TRBV25-1 to TRBJ1-2; D remains unclear. Germline CDR1 reads MGHDK; CDR2 reads SYGVNS. The CDR3 extends over 13 amino acids. Trimming took off 2 bases at V and 3 bases at J, with 7 bases between the two ends. For the CDR3, the DNA is TGTGCCAGCAGTGAACTGGGAGACTATGGCTACACCTTC. Translated, it gives CASSELGDYGYTF.

V is TRBV27 and J is TRBJ2-1; 11 bases fit TRBD2. There are 15 residues in the CDR3. The V segment lost 7 bases and the J segment 3 bases; nucleotides outside the gene matches: 5. The V gene's germline CDR1 is MNHEY and CDR2 SMNVEV (reference sequence). The CDR3 loop reads CASIPGTSGYNEQFF. CDR3 coding DNA: TGTGCCAGCATCCCAGGGACTAGCGGCTACAATGAGCAGTTCTTC.

The chain employs TRBV2 and TRBJ2-7, with 7 bases identical to TRBD1. The CDR3 loop spans 14 amino acids. Per germline, CDR1 SNHLY and CDR2 FYNNEI. V dropped 8 bases and J dropped 0; count of bases not matched to a gene: 7. The CDR3 loop reads CASADRTFSYEQYF. The CDR3 DNA follows: TGTGCCAGCGCGGACAGGACCTTCTCCTACGAGCAGTACTTC.

V and J are TRBV6-1 and TRBJ1-6; 9 nucleotides agree with TRBD1. V was pared by 7 bases and J by 5 bases, with 6 bases of the junction left unmatched. The CDR3 has 15 residues. Germline CDR1 MNHNS, CDR2 SASEGT. The CDR3 DNA follows: TGTGCCAGCACTCAGACAGGGGGTCATAATTCACCCCTCCACTTT. It codes for CASTQTGGHNSPLHF.

This clone came up once. The chain couples TRBV7-8 to TRBJ2-7, with TRBD1 matching over 7 bases. With 0 bases clipped from V and 4 bases from J, the junction kept 9 bases outside the gene matches. The CDR3 covers 16 residues. Germline V gene sequence: CDR1 SGHVS, CDR2 FQNEAQ. CDR3 coding DNA: TGTGCCAGCAGCTTAGCGCAGTTAGGGGGCTGGTACGAGCAGTACTTC. It specifies CASSLAQLGGWYEQYF.

V is TRBV28 and J is TRBJ2-1; D gene uncertain. V was shortened by 2 bases and J by 7 bases, with 15 bases between the two germline ends. The CDR3 spans 15 residues. The germline gives CDR1 MDHEN, CDR2 SYDVKM. The CDR3 nucleotides read TGTGCCAGCAGTTTACGTAGAAACCAAGAGAATGAGCAGTTCTTC. Its protein product is CASSLRRNQENEQFF.

The rearrangement links TRBV28 to TRBJ2-7; TRBD2 aligns across 9 bases. V lost 6 bases and J lost 0; bases outside the gene matches: 6. The germline V gene has CDR1 MDHEN and CDR2 SYDVKM. The CDR3 loop spans 15 amino acids. The CDR3 loop reads CASSPLAGYSYEQYF. The CDR3 nucleotides read TGTGCCAGCAGCCCCCTAGCGGGATACTCCTACGAGCAGTACTTC.

V usage is TRBV14 and J usage is TRBJ2-7; unclear D gene. V lost 4 bases and J lost 2, with 6 bases in between. The germline V gene encodes CDR1 SGHDN and CDR2 FVKESK. This CDR3 region has 12 residues. CDR3 sequence reads: CASSRAPYEQYF. The CDR3, as DNA: TGTGCCAGCAGCCGAGCCCCCTACGAGCAGTACTTC.

J is TRBJ2-7 and V is TRBV11-2, with D perhaps TRBD1 (5 bases). The V end lost 5 bases, the J end lost 2 bases, and 7 bases lay between the germline ends. Germline values: CDR1 SGHAT, CDR2 FQNNGV. The CDR3 is made up of 12 amino acids. The CDR3, as DNA: TGTGCCAGCAGCCAGGGTCCCTACGAGCAGTACTTC. Amino acid sequence: CASSQGPYEQYF.

The V and J genes are TRBV4-1 and TRBJ1-1; a possible D gene is TRBD1 (6 bases). The V and J ends lost 0 bases and 0 bases respectively, with 8 bases between them. The CDR3 contains 15 residues. Germline CDR1 and CDR2: MGHRA and YSYEKL. The CDR3 DNA reads as TGCGCCAGCAGCCAAGAAAGGGGGTTGAACACTGAAGCTTTCTTT. It codes for CASSQERGLNTEAFF.

The J gene is TRBJ1-1, the V gene TRBV6-5, with D tentatively TRBD1 (5 bases). Germline CDR1 is MNHEY and CDR2 is SVGAGI. CDR3 length: 16 amino acids. Deletions cut 2 bases from V and 8 bases from J, with 21 bases between. In DNA, the CDR3 is TGTGCCAGCAGTTACCGATGGCAGGGACTAAGGCCAGAAGCTTTCTTT. As protein: CASSYRWQGLRPEAFF.

This clone was recorded once. The chain couples TRBV12-1 to TRBJ2-1; the table assigns TRBD2, which was not confirmed against the DNA. TRBV12-1 is tagged as a pseudogene. This CDR3 has 17 amino acids. The CDR3 DNA reads as TGTGCCAGCAGCCCGGACTGGGCGGGAGGGTGCTACAATGAGCAGTTCTTC. The encoded protein is CASSPDWAGGCYNEQFF.

V and J are TRBV10-1 and TRBJ1-5; D remains ambiguous. The CDR3 runs to 13 residues. Germline V gives CDR1 WNHNN, CDR2 SYGVQD (reference sequence). V lost 8 bases and J 0 bases, leaving 8 bases between the germline ends. The CDR3 loop reads CASQAGSNQPQHF. The CDR3 DNA sequence: TGCGCCAGCCAGGCGGGTAGCAATCAGCCCCAGCATTTT.

This rearrangement joins TRBV6-5 to TRBJ2-3, with D possibly matching TRBD1 (6 bases). This CDR3 is 16 amino acids long. The germline CDR1 and CDR2 sequences are MNHEY and SVGAGI. V was clipped by 2 bases and J by 0 bases, with 12 bases between them. CDR3 nucleotides: TGTGCCAGCAGTTACGCCGGGACAAGAAGCACAGATACGCAGTATTTT. This sequence encodes CASSYAGTRSTDTQYF.

This clone has only one observation. V and J are TRBV29-1 and TRBJ1-2, with 9 bases identical to TRBD1. V was clipped by 3 bases and J by 9 bases; unmatched bases: 14. The germline V gene encodes CDR1 SQVTM and CDR2 ANQGSEA. The CDR3 length is 15 residues. The CDR3 nucleotides are TGCAGCGTTGATTCACGGGGACAGGGTAAAGGAAGCTACACCTTC. Translated: CSVDSRGQGKGSYTF.

This clone was recorded once. The chain is built from TRBV4-1 and TRBJ2-5; perhaps TRBD2 as D (6 bases). The CDR3 has 15 residues. Trimming pared 4 bases from V and 4 bases from J, leaving 16 bases between. Germline V gene lookup returns CDR1 MGHRA and CDR2 YSYEKL. The CDR3 loop reads CASSLGLMGRETQYF. In DNA, the CDR3 is TGCGCCAGCAGCCTCGGACTAATGGGGCGAGAGACCCAGTACTTC.

V is TRBV6-6 and J is TRBJ1-2, with a weak D call TRBD1 (5 bases). The CDR3 has 13 amino acids. With 6 bases removed from V and 4 bases from J, the gap between germline ends came to 12 bases. CDR1 is MNHNY, CDR2 SVGAGI, per germline (reference sequence). CDR3 coding DNA: TGTGCCAGCAGCAGGGCAGCGCCCTATGGCTACACCTTC. Translating it yields CASSRAAPYGYTF.

The rearrangement uses TRBV19 and TRBJ1-1, with D possibly TRBD1 on 6 matching bases. CDR1 LNHDA and CDR2 SQIVND come from the germline V gene (reference sequence). This CDR3 spans 14 amino acids. The V and J ends lost 3 bases and 5 bases respectively, with 13 bases between them. CDR3 amino acids: CASSMGGAGTEAFF. For the CDR3, the DNA is TGTGCCAGTAGTATGGGGGGGGCGGGTACTGAAGCTTTCTTT.

In its sample, this clone was seen a few times. The rearrangement links TRBV19 to TRBJ1-5; perhaps TRBD1 as D (6 bases). CDR3 length: 10 residues. Germline V lookup: CDR1 LNHDA, CDR2 SQIVND (reference sequence). The V end lost 11 bases, the J end lost 6 bases, and 8 bases lay between the germline ends. CDR3 in amino acids: CASGVQPQHF. Written as DNA, the CDR3 is TGTGCCTCAGGGGTTCAGCCCCAGCATTTT.

The V and J genes are TRBV5-1 and TRBJ1-2; 7 nucleotides align to TRBD1. Germline V CDR1 and CDR2: SGHRS, YFSETQ. The J segment lost 3 bases and the V segment lost 1 base, leaving 18 bases of the junction unmatched. The CDR3 totals 19 residues. DNA of the CDR3: TGCGCCAGCAGCTTGAGAGCCCGGCCTTCCGAGGGGGCCGACTATGGCTACACCTTC. It is translated as CASSLRARPSEGADYGYTF.

This chain connects TRBV27 to TRBJ1-1; D call uncertain. From germline, CDR1 is MNHEY and CDR2 SMNVEV (reference sequence). The length of the CDR3 is 13 residues. V lost 4 bases and J lost 4, with 10 bases in between. CDR3 sequence: CASSSNPGTEAFF. CDR3 bases: TGTGCCAGCAGTTCAAACCCCGGCACTGAAGCTTTCTTT.

The rearrangement uses TRBV5-5 and TRBJ2-3; 7 nucleotides agree with TRBD1. The CDR3 has 13 residues. CDR1 SGHKS and CDR2 YYEKEE come from the germline V gene (reference sequence). Germline trimming cut 2 bases from V and 4 bases from J; bases unmatched to any gene: 1. The CDR3, as DNA: TGTGCCAGCAGCTTACAGGGGCCAGATACGCAGTATTTT. It translates to CASSLQGPDTQYF.